These 27 T cell receptor beta chains originate from one sample sequenced in a study of cytomegalovirus exposure and HLA in healthy donors. Measured with immunoSEQ multiplex PCR; TCRdb has only the in-frame clones, and not every one. The sample carries 150,000 to 200,000 clones, around 85% recorded once. Sample: PBMCs. Source of these receptors: a man aged 18 to 35 in good health and CMV-seropositive.

The chain couples TRBV28 to TRBJ1-1; D might be TRBD1 (6 bases). Germline V gene sequence: CDR1 MDHEN, CDR2 SYDVKM. The CDR3 loop spans 15 amino acids. The V and J ends lost 10 bases and 2 bases respectively, with 20 bases between them. The CDR3 DNA sequence: TGTGCCACCTTAGTGCTCAGGGGTAGAAACACTGAAGCTTTCTTT. Its protein is CATLVLRGRNTEAFF.

V usage is TRBV5-6 and J usage is TRBJ1-2; no clear D gene. The CDR3 runs to 15 residues. V was pared by 4 bases and J by 8 bases, with 21 bases between. The germline V gene has CDR1 SGHDT and CDR2 YYEEEE. CDR3 coding DNA: TGTGCCAGCAGCCACGAGAGTTCCGGAAGGGAGGGCTACACCTTC. Its protein product is CASSHESSGREGYTF.

The chain joins TRBV29-1 to TRBJ1-2; a possible D gene is TRBD1 (6 bases). The V gene's germline CDR1 is SQVTM and CDR2 ANQGSEA. Trimming shortened V by 4 bases and J by 4 bases, and 16 bases separated the two germline ends. The CDR3 runs to 14 residues. CDR3 loop: CSVATGQIIYGYTF. CDR3 in DNA: TGCAGCGTTGCTACCGGACAGATAATCTATGGCTACACCTTC.

The chain is built from TRBV2 and TRBJ2-7; the match to TRBD1 covers 8 bases. The germline V gene encodes CDR1 SNHLY and CDR2 FYNNEI. CDR3 length equals 16 residues. V shed 0 bases, J shed 2 bases, and the junction held 6 bases outside the gene matches. This chain's CDR3 is CASSEALGTGAYEQYF. The CDR3, as DNA: TGTGCCAGCAGTGAAGCGCTTGGGACAGGTGCCTACGAGCAGTACTTC.

The genes are TRBV7-3 and TRBJ2-3, with D uncertain. The length of the CDR3 is 15 residues. The germline CDR1 and CDR2 sequences are SGHTA and FQGTGA. Between the trimmed V and J ends, which lost 1 base and 2 bases, there was a span of 10 bases. The DNA for the CDR3 is TGTGCCAGCAGCTTAAACAGCTATTCCACAGATACGCAGTATTTT. This translates into CASSLNSYSTDTQYF.

This sequence joins TRBV28 and TRBJ1-2; D ambiguous. Trimming stripped 3 bases from V and 0 bases from J, with 8 bases between. This CDR3 is built from 14 residues. Germline-derived CDR1 and CDR2 are MDHEN and SYDVKM. In DNA, the CDR3 is TGTGCCAGCAGTTTCAGACGGGCTAACTATGGCTACACCTTC. Protein: CASSFRRANYGYTF.

The V and J genes are TRBV5-1 and TRBJ1-1, with a weak D call TRBD1 (5 bases). There are 14 residues in the CDR3. The germline gives CDR1 SGHRS, CDR2 YFSETQ. Trimming left V 4 bases short and J 1 base short, with 11 bases between. The CDR3 DNA reads TGCGCCAGCAGCCCCACAGGCCCGAACACTGAAGCTTTCTTT. It specifies CASSPTGPNTEAFF.

The CDR3: CASNKAASYNEQFF. For the CDR3, the DNA is TGTGCCAGTAATAAAGCGGCGTCCTACAATGAGCAGTTCTTC. This rearrangement joins TRBV9 to TRBJ2-1, with D tentatively TRBD2 (5 bases). The germline V gene has CDR1 SGDLS and CDR2 YYNGEE. The CDR3 sequence is 14 residues long. V was pared by 8 bases and J by 1 base, with 13 bases between.

The gene calls are TRBV11-2 and TRBJ2-3; tentatively, D is TRBD2 (5 bases). CDR1 is SGHAT and CDR2 is FQNNGV in the germline V gene. V lost 3 bases to trimming and J lost 1 base, with 14 bases between them. This CDR3 comprises 16 residues. In nucleotides, the CDR3 is TGTGCCAGCAGCTTCCTAGGACTTGGAGGCACAGATACGCAGTATTTT. It codes for CASSFLGLGGTDTQYF.

In its sample, this clone was seen once. J is TRBJ1-4 and V is TRBV2; no firm D call. Germline V gives CDR1 SNHLY, CDR2 FYNNEI. CDR3 length: 14 residues. Between the trimmed V and J ends, which lost 2 bases and 4 bases, there was a span of 8 bases. The DNA for the CDR3 is TGTGCCAGCAGTGAACTGTCGGGTAATGAAAAACTGTTTTTT. The encoded protein is CASSELSGNEKLFF.

The chain joins TRBV30 to TRBJ1-2; TRBD1 agrees at 9 bases. The CDR3 consists of 13 residues. Germline V lookup: CDR1 GTSNPN, CDR2 SVGIG (reference sequence). Trimming removed 2 bases from V and 10 bases from J; junction bases left unmatched: 8. The CDR3 here is CAWSRWDRDHYTF. The CDR3 DNA is TGTGCCTGGAGTCGCTGGGACAGGGATCACTACACCTTC.

The chain recombines TRBV29-1 with TRBJ1-1; possibly TRBD1 for D (6 bases). V gave up 2 bases and J gave up 7 bases, with 8 bases separating them. Germline V gene data show CDR1 as SQVTM and CDR2 as ANQGSEA. This CDR3 contains 11 residues. This CDR3 reads CSVEKGGEAFF. For the CDR3, the DNA is TGCAGCGTTGAAAAAGGGGGTGAAGCTTTCTTT.

The genes are TRBV28 and TRBJ1-6, with a tentative D call TRBD1 (6 bases). The CDR3 runs 15 residues. Germline CDR1 MDHEN, CDR2 SYDVKM. The V end was cut by 5 bases, the J end by 11 bases, with 19 bases between. CDR3 nucleotides: TGTGCCAGCAGTACCCCCGGACAGCTTACCCCACCCCTCCACTTT. Amino acid sequence: CASSTPGQLTPPLHF.

This chain joins TRBV29-1 and TRBJ2-2, with D tentatively TRBD1 (6 bases). The CDR3 loop spans 15 amino acids. Germline CDR1 and CDR2: SQVTM and ANQGSEA. The V end lost 3 bases, the J end lost 0 bases, and 11 bases lay between the germline ends. The CDR3 spells CSVDQGNANTGELFF. The CDR3 DNA reads as TGCAGCGTTGATCAGGGGAACGCGAACACCGGGGAGCTGTTTTTT.

The chain uses TRBV4-2 and TRBJ2-1; 11 bases agree with TRBD2. J gave up 6 bases and V 0 bases, and 4 bases lay outside the gene matches. The V gene's germline CDR1 is LGHNA and CDR2 YNFKEQ. This CDR3 spans 16 amino acids. CDR3 nucleotide sequence: TGTGCCAGCAGCCAAGAATCGCTAGCGGGGGGCAATGAGCAGTTCTTC. This sequence encodes CASSQESLAGGNEQFF.

A single count supports this clone. The V and J genes are TRBV5-1 and TRBJ2-3; TRBD2 matches 11 bases. The V gene end was trimmed by 5 bases and the J gene end by 2 bases; junction bases not matched to a gene: 7. This CDR3 region has 16 residues. Germline values: CDR1 SGHRS, CDR2 YFSETQ. CDR3 loop: CASRTGTSGTTDTQYF. CDR3 sequence (DNA): TGCGCCAGCAGAACCGGGACTAGCGGAACCACAGATACGCAGTATTTT.

The J gene is TRBJ1-1, the V gene TRBV28; tentatively, D is TRBD1 (5 bases). Germline CDR1 reads MDHEN; CDR2 reads SYDVKM. V was cut by 6 bases and J by 3 bases, with 11 bases left in between. The CDR3 has 13 amino acids. The CDR3 DNA sequence: TGTGCCAGCAGCCCTAGACAGCACACTGAAGCTTTCTTT. As protein: CASSPRQHTEAFF.

The chain carries TRBV19 and TRBJ1-5, with TRBD1 as a possible D gene (5 bases). Per the germline V gene, CDR1 is LNHDA and CDR2 is SQIVND (reference sequence). V was shortened by 4 bases and J by 6 bases, with 16 bases between the two germline ends. This CDR3 has 15 residues. DNA of the CDR3: TGTGCCAGTAGTAGAGCAGCAGGGTCGATTCAGCCCCAGCATTTT. It specifies CASSRAAGSIQPQHF.

The chain combines TRBV19 with TRBJ1-2, with D hard to call. V shed 3 bases and J shed 2 bases, with 13 bases lying between them. CDR1 is LNHDA and CDR2 is SQIVND in the germline V gene (reference sequence). The CDR3 has 15 amino acids. The CDR3 nucleotides read TGTGCCAGTAGTATCCCGCAGGCCGTGAACTATGGCTACACCTTC. Amino acid sequence: CASSIPQAVNYGYTF.

The chain is built from TRBV30 and TRBJ2-1; TRBD1 aligns across 8 bases. Germline-derived CDR1 and CDR2 are GTSNPN and SVGIG (reference sequence). The trim removed 0 bases at V and 2 bases at J, leaving 3 bases unmatched. The CDR3 runs to 15 residues. CDR3 sequence: CAWSVETGAYNEQFF. CDR3 in DNA: TGTGCCTGGAGTGTAGAGACAGGGGCCTACAATGAGCAGTTCTTC.

The chain couples TRBV5-4 to TRBJ2-2, with TRBD2 matching over 7 bases. J gave up 8 bases and V 7 bases, and 14 bases lay outside the gene matches. CDR3 size: 15 residues. CDR1 SGHNT and CDR2 YYREEE come from the germline V gene (reference sequence). DNA of the CDR3: TGTGCCAGCTCCGATCCGGGAGGCCCCAGAGGGGAGCTGTTTTTT. Translation: CASSDPGGPRGELFF. The full variable domain, in which reference TRBV5-4 and TRBJ2-2 provide the parts outside the CDR3, is ETGVTQSPTHLIKTRGQQVTLRCSSQSGHNTVSWYQQALGQGPQFIFQYYREEENGRGNFPPRFSGLQFPNYSSELNVNALELDDSALYLCASSDPGGPRGELFFGEGSRLTVL.

The chain recombines TRBV9 with TRBJ1-2, with 10 bases that match TRBD1. V gave up 3 bases and J gave up 6 bases; unmatched junction bases: 14. CDR3 length: 17 residues. CDR1 and CDR2 from the germline V gene are SGDLS and YYNGEE. The CDR3 spells CASSAHETGGAGDGYTF. DNA for the CDR3: TGTGCCAGCAGCGCCCATGAGACAGGGGGCGCGGGGGATGGCTACACCTTC.

The chain links TRBV4-1 to TRBJ2-5, with 12 bases fitting TRBD2. Germline-derived CDR1 and CDR2 are MGHRA and YSYEKL. The V and J ends lost 2 bases and 5 bases, in that order; junction bases with no gene match: 6. This CDR3 is built from 16 residues. The CDR3 region is CASSQRLAGVLETQYF. CDR3 DNA: TGCGCCAGCAGCCAACGACTAGCGGGAGTATTGGAGACCCAGTACTTC.

V and J are TRBV11-2 and TRBJ2-7; D may be TRBD2 (6 bases). CDR3 length equals 13 residues. Germline CDR1 and CDR2: SGHAT and FQNNGV. Trimming left V 5 bases short and J 3 bases short, with 11 bases between. This CDR3 reads CASSLGTYYEQYF. In nucleotides, the CDR3 is TGTGCCAGCAGCCTCGGGACTTACTACGAGCAGTACTTC.

For this clone: Sequence at one end of the junction differs from germline and may be a read error. The CDR3 reads CASREGGPLHF. The CDR3 DNA sequence: TGTGCCAGCAGGGAAGGTGGCCCCCTCCACTTT. V usage is TRBV2 and J usage is TRBJ1-6; no firm D call. The germline CDR1 and CDR2 sequences are SNHLY and FYNNEI. The CDR3 totals 11 residues. The whole variable domain, remainder taken from reference TRBV2 and TRBJ1-6, is EPEVTQTPSHQVTQMGQEVILRCVPISNHLYFYWYRQILGQKVEFLVSFYNNEISEKSEIFDDQFSVERPDGSNFTLKIRSTKLEDSAMYFCASREGGPLHFGNGTRLTVT.

The chain links TRBV6-6 to TRBJ1-1, with D possibly matching TRBD1 (5 bases). Trimming removed 2 bases from V and 4 bases from J, with 11 bases in between. The CDR3 spans 14 residues. The germline gives CDR1 MNHNY, CDR2 SVGAGI (reference sequence). The CDR3 loop is CASSYGGGGTEAFF. The CDR3 nucleotides are TGTGCCAGCAGTTACGGGGGGGGAGGCACTGAAGCTTTCTTT.

The chain carries TRBV30 and TRBJ1-2, with D maybe TRBD1 (6 bases). The germline CDR1 and CDR2 sequences are GTSNPN and SVGIG (reference sequence). The V gene lost 0 bases and the J gene lost 8 bases, with 16 bases spanning the gap. The CDR3 covers 14 residues. The chain's CDR3 is CAWSVLARGGGYTF. In DNA form, the CDR3 reads TGTGCCTGGAGTGTACTTGCCAGGGGAGGGGGCTACACCTTC.